The present T cell receptor (beta chain) was sequenced within a study of early T cells in non-severe SARS-CoV-2 infection. About the research overall: With bulk RNA from unsorted whole blood as input, sequencing yielded unpaired chains.

Of note for this clonotype: Its antigen is unknown.

Germline loops: CDR1 DFQATT, CDR2 SNEGSKA (reference sequence). With 1 base clipped from V and 1 base from J, the junction kept 7 bases outside the gene matches. This CDR3 spans 16 amino acids. Study outcomes and limitations: VDJdb-based annotation leaned toward anti-spike CD8 responses and missed private and CD4 specificities.

Researchers attached unique molecular identifiers to individual cDNA molecules. TCRdb analysed the 5' RACE reads with MiXCR anew, one entry per CDR3 protein. The sample shows about 44,000 distinct CDR3 sequences, about 25% of them seen only once. The receptor comes from an adult who was a healthcare worker with PCR-confirmed SARS-CoV-2 infection or an uninfected control (not recorded which). This chain joins TRBV20-1 and TRBJ1-1; 9 bases match TRBD1. The specimen was whole blood, collected at baseline. In nucleotides, the CDR3 is TGCAGTGCTAGAGGGACGACAGGGGGACCGAACACTGAAGCTTTCTTT. It codes for CSARGTTGGPNTEAFF.